What follows are 3 T cell receptor beta chains derived from one specimen sequenced in a study of T cells in Graves' hyperthyroidism and ophthalmopathy. Regions amplified from RNA transcripts were the TCR beta CDR3 regions. HTBI primers drove first-round RT-PCR of the TCR CDR3. TCRdb independently ran MiXCR on the multiplex PCR reads; one entry per CDR3 protein. Of hundreds of thousands of distinct CDR3 sequences detected, about 12% appear once; the ten largest clones hold 9.2%. Sequencing was performed on blood. Receptors originate from a woman younger than 30 with Graves' hyperthyroidism.

This clonotype was counted ten times or more. The CDR3 reads CASSHLVGRNTGELFF. CDR3 coding DNA: TGTGCCAGCAGCCACCTGGTGGGACGGAACACCGGGGAGCTGTTTTTT. The chain combines TRBV12-3 or TRBV12-4 with TRBJ2-2, with D possibly called TRBD1 or TRBD2 (5 bases each). This CDR3 has 16 residues. V dropped 6 bases and J dropped 1 base, with 15 bases sitting between them.

The genes are TRBV4-2 and TRBJ2-2, with 8 bases identical to TRBD2. Germline values: CDR1 LGHNA, CDR2 YNFKEQ. This CDR3 has 15 amino acids. With V trimmed by 4 bases and J by 0 bases, 1 base remained unmatched. CDR3 sequence (DNA): TGTGCCAGCAGCCGGACTAGCCCGAACACCGGGGAGCTGTTTTTT. Translation gives CASSRTSPNTGELFF.

This clonotype was detected ten times or more. The V call is TRBV20-1, the J call TRBJ2-7; possible D gene TRBD1, 6 bases. Germline assignment: CDR1 DFQATT and CDR2 SNEGSKA (reference sequence). V was pared by 3 bases and J by 4 bases, with 19 bases between. CDR3 length equals 15 residues. Here the CDR3 reads CSASTGTPPRYEQYF. Written as DNA, the CDR3 is TGCAGTGCTAGCACCGGGACACCTCCCCGTTACGAGCAGTACTTC.